Listed here are 9 T cell receptor beta chains from one sample, sequenced in a study of CD8+CD57+ T cells in acquired aplastic anemia. For CDR3 and TCR beta VDJ profiling, genomic DNA was the template used. TCRdb ran MiXCR on the reads and lists one entry per CDR3 protein. The repertoire has about 470,000 distinct CDR3 sequences, around 33% of them found once; the top ten carry approximately 0.82%. Patients included in sequencing had previously demonstrated CD8+CD57+ cell expansion by flow cytometry. Sequencing used sorted CD4+, CD8+, or CD8+CD57+ T cells (not recorded which) from PBMCs. The origin of the receptors is a human donor with aplastic anemia.

Ten or more counts support this clonotype. This chain connects TRBV19 to TRBJ1-2; TRBD1 might be the D (6 bases). Germline lookup yields CDR1 LNHDA and CDR2 SQIVND (reference sequence). V lost 3 bases to trimming and J lost 8 bases, with 19 bases between them. This CDR3 comprises 15 residues. CDR3 protein: CASSINREAVLGYTF. The CDR3 region has the DNA TGTGCCAGTAGTATCAACAGGGAAGCGGTCCTAGGCTACACCTTC.

In this sample, this clonotype turned up many times. The V call is TRBV24-1, the J call TRBJ2-5; perhaps D is TRBD1 or TRBD2 (5 bases each). Trimming stripped 9 bases from V and 2 bases from J, with 12 bases between. Germline CDR1 KGHDR, CDR2 SFDVKD. The CDR3 is 13 amino acids. CDR3 DNA sequence: TGTGCCACCGGGGGAGTGGGGCAAGAGACCCAGTACTTC. Translating gives CATGGVGQETQYF.

This clonotype was detected only once. The chain joins TRBV20-1 to TRBJ2-4; D gene unclear. V lost 3 bases and J 5 bases, leaving 11 bases between the germline ends. The CDR3 has 13 amino acids. Germline V lookup: CDR1 DFQATT, CDR2 SNEGSKA (reference sequence). Here the CDR3 reads CSASLSDQNIQYF. CDR3 bases: TGCAGTGCTAGTCTGTCAGATCAAAACATTCAGTACTTC.

This clonotype was found a few times. The chain employs TRBV11-2 and TRBJ2-5; 7 bases are a match to TRBD1. V dropped 0 bases and J dropped 5; count of bases not matched to a gene: 6. Germline CDR1 reads SGHAT; CDR2 reads FQNNGV. The CDR3 is made up of 15 amino acids. CDR3 amino acids: CASSLDGRGFETQYF. The DNA of the CDR3 is TGTGCCAGCAGCTTAGACGGCAGGGGGTTTGAGACCCAGTACTTC.

This clonotype appeared a few times. An end of the junction differs from the germline gene, which may be a read error. The chain has TRBV5-7 and TRBJ2-7, with D perhaps TRBD2 (5 bases). TRBV5-7 is assigned to the ORF class and has an uncertain function. This CDR3 region has 14 residues. This CDR3 reads CASSLYGSDYERYF. CDR3 nucleotide sequence: TGTGCCAGCAGCTTGTACGGTTCCGACTACGAGCGGTACTTC.

This clonotype was counted ten times or more. Written as DNA, the CDR3 is TGCAGTGCTAGGCGGCTAGCGGAAGTGCAGCAGTTCTTC. Translating gives CSARRLAEVQQFF. V gene TRBV20-1 combines with J gene TRBJ2-1; 7 bases match TRBD2. Germline-derived CDR1 and CDR2 are DFQATT and SNEGSKA (reference sequence). V lost 3 bases and J lost 11; bases outside the gene matches: 10. The CDR3 consists of 13 residues.

This clonotype came up a few times. This chain uses TRBV25-1 with TRBJ1-2; D is possibly TRBD1 (6 bases). The V gene's germline CDR1 is MGHDK and CDR2 SYGVNS. The CDR3 covers 14 residues. The V gene lost 5 bases and the J gene lost 4 bases, with 14 bases spanning the gap. As DNA, the CDR3 is TGTGCCAGCAGTTTCCCTCTGGGGGCCTATGGCTACACCTTC. Translating it yields CASSFPLGAYGYTF.

The CDR3 DNA follows: TGTGCCACCAGCTCGGGGGGATCTTCCTACGAGCAGTACTTC. Residues: CATSSGGSSYEQYF. V gene TRBV24-1 combines with J gene TRBJ2-7; 7 bases fit TRBD2. The CDR3 consists of 14 residues. V lost 7 bases, J lost 1 base, and 6 bases stayed unmatched. CDR1 is KGHDR and CDR2 is SFDVKD in the germline V gene.

This clonotype was found a few times. This chain links TRBV5-1 with TRBJ1-1; D is perhaps TRBD1 (5 bases). Germline loops: CDR1 SGHRS, CDR2 YFSETQ. V lost 0 bases and J 1 base, leaving 10 bases between the germline ends. CDR3 length equals 15 residues. CDR3 region: CASSLGQISNTEAFF. CDR3 nucleotides: TGCGCCAGCAGCTTGGGACAGATTTCGAACACTGAAGCTTTCTTT.